Listed here are 20 T cell receptor beta chains from one sample, sequenced in a study of cytomegalovirus exposure and HLA in healthy donors (dated by TCRdb to the late 2010s). Library prep was done by the immunoSEQ multiplex PCR assay. For the multiplex PCR, a mixture combining 60 forward primers for TCR Vbeta segments and 13 reverse primers for TCR Jbeta segments was used. TCRdb retrieved this table from immuneACCESS and kept in-frame rearrangements only. Not all clones are present; in checked studies, unresolved V genes account for under half, and no reason is known for the remainder. The sample table records roughly 120,000 clones; 77% of these occur just once. In total, the top ten clones hold around 3.5% of the sample. Sequenced input: PBMCs. The receptors shown here come from a human donor in good health.

The sample holds a few counts of this clone. The J gene is TRBJ1-5, the V gene TRBV19; no reliable D call. V lost 7 bases and J 2 bases, leaving 12 bases between the germline ends. The CDR3 totals 14 residues. CDR1 and CDR2 from the germline V gene are LNHDA and SQIVND (reference sequence). CDR3 in amino acids: CASNFPSGNQPQHF. The CDR3 DNA follows: TGTGCCAGTAACTTCCCTAGCGGCAATCAGCCCCAGCATTTT.

This sequence joins TRBV19 and TRBJ1-2; TRBD1 agrees at 7 bases. Germline V gives CDR1 LNHDA, CDR2 SQIVND (reference sequence). This CDR3 comprises 13 residues. Trimming removed 9 bases from V and 4 bases from J; junction bases left unmatched: 8. The chain's CDR3 is CASQEGQSYGYTF. Here the CDR3 DNA reads TGTGCCAGCCAGGAGGGACAGTCCTATGGCTACACCTTC.

The gene calls are TRBV7-9 and TRBJ1-1; D call uncertain. The CDR3 is 16 amino acids. The V and J ends lost 2 bases and 1 base respectively, with 14 bases between them. Germline CDR1 reads SEHNR; CDR2 reads FQNEAQ (reference sequence). In DNA form, the CDR3 reads TGTGCCAGCAGCTTATTGAACGCTGGAGCGAACACTGAAGCTTTCTTT. Amino acid sequence: CASSLLNAGANTEAFF.

This clone was found a few times. CDR3 sequence: CATQSPGQGRDTQYF. CDR3 DNA sequence: TGTGCCACCCAGAGCCCGGGACAGGGGCGTGATACGCAGTATTTT. V and J are TRBV19 and TRBJ2-3, with 10 positions matching TRBD1. The CDR3 runs to 15 residues. V was clipped by 10 bases and J by 6 bases; unmatched bases: 13. Germline V gene lookup returns CDR1 LNHDA and CDR2 SQIVND (reference sequence).

The J gene is TRBJ2-1, the V gene TRBV5-1; the match to TRBD2 covers 11 bases. This CDR3 has 15 residues. J was trimmed by 4 bases and V by 2 bases; bases with no gene match: 2. Germline CDR1 SGHRS, CDR2 YFSETQ. The CDR3 protein is CASSLGTSGYNEQFF. In nucleotides, the CDR3 is TGCGCCAGCAGCTTAGGGACTAGCGGTTACAATGAGCAGTTCTTC.

This clone has more than one count but fewer than ten. The gene calls are TRBV27 and TRBJ2-1; TRBD1 aligns across 7 bases. With 5 bases clipped from V and 8 bases from J, the junction kept 3 bases outside the gene matches. Germline V gives CDR1 MNHEY, CDR2 SMNVEV (reference sequence). The CDR3 sequence is 12 residues long. CDR3 coding DNA: TGTGCCAGCAGTCTAGGGGGCGATGAGCAGTTCTTC. This translates into CASSLGGDEQFF.

This chain uses TRBV29-1 with TRBJ2-3, with D perhaps matching TRBD2 (6 bases). CDR3 length: 10 amino acids. Germline CDR1 is SQVTM and CDR2 is ANQGSEA. This CDR3 is CTTEGDTQYF. The DNA for the CDR3 is TGCACTACGGAGGGAGATACGCAGTATTTT.

In this sample, this clone turned up a few times. This chain connects TRBV5-4 to TRBJ2-7, with TRBD1 matching over 8 bases. This CDR3 comprises 15 residues. CDR1 is SGHNT and CDR2 is YYREEE in the germline V gene (reference sequence). The junction had 5 bases not matched to a gene; V was cut back by 0 bases and J by 3 bases. The CDR3 DNA follows: TGTGCCAGCAGCTTGGGTCACAGGGGGTTCTACGAGCAGTACTTC. Translating it yields CASSLGHRGFYEQYF.

This clone was recorded a few times. The rearrangement uses TRBV28 and TRBJ2-7, with 7 bases that match TRBD2. After removal of 3 bases from V and 0 bases from J, the junction contained 2 bases not matched to a gene. Germline CDR1 and CDR2: MDHEN and SYDVKM. The length of the CDR3 is 14 residues. In nucleotides, the CDR3 is TGTGCCAGCAGTTTCGGGGGGAACTCCTACGAGCAGTACTTC. Amino acids: CASSFGGNSYEQYF.

The rearrangement uses TRBV5-5 and TRBJ2-1; 10 nucleotides match TRBD1. The CDR3 runs 15 residues. After removal of 3 bases from V and 0 bases from J, the junction contained 0 bases not matched to a gene. Germline loops: CDR1 SGHKS, CDR2 YYEKEE (reference sequence). CDR3 sequence reads: CASSWDRGSYNEQFF. The CDR3 nucleotides read TGTGCCAGCAGCTGGGACAGGGGCTCCTACAATGAGCAGTTCTTC.

In its sample, this clone was seen a few times. This rearrangement joins TRBV29-1 to TRBJ2-3, with D perhaps matching TRBD1 (6 bases). Per germline, CDR1 SQVTM and CDR2 ANQGSEA. Trimming left V 4 bases short and J 5 bases short, with 16 bases between. This CDR3 comprises 14 residues. CDR3 amino acids: CSVGATTRGDTQYF. CDR3 coding DNA: TGCAGCGTTGGGGCTACCACCAGGGGAGATACGCAGTATTTT.

V and J are TRBV2 and TRBJ1-5; D is unclear. Germline assignment: CDR1 SNHLY and CDR2 FYNNEI. The V gene lost 6 bases and the J gene lost 5 bases, with 11 bases spanning the gap. This CDR3 spans 13 amino acids. CDR3 protein: CASSMGPYQPQHF. The CDR3 DNA reads TGTGCCAGCAGCATGGGCCCTTATCAGCCCCAGCATTTT.

The chain recombines TRBV5-5 with TRBJ1-1, with D possibly TRBD1 on 5 matching bases. The CDR3 spans 18 residues. CDR1 SGHKS and CDR2 YYEKEE come from the germline V gene (reference sequence). V lost 5 bases to trimming and J lost 0 bases, with 23 bases between them. The CDR3 region is CASSTALFARQLNTEAFF. In nucleotides, the CDR3 is TGTGCCAGCAGTACTGCGCTCTTCGCGAGACAGTTGAACACTGAAGCTTTCTTT.

The chain is built from TRBV2 and TRBJ2-7, with 9 nucleotides matching TRBD1. The germline CDR1 and CDR2 sequences are SNHLY and FYNNEI. Trimming removed 3 bases from V and 7 bases from J; junction bases left unmatched: 10. This CDR3 spans 15 amino acids. The CDR3 sequence is CASSDPRTGDGEQYF. CDR3 coding DNA: TGTGCCAGCAGTGATCCTCGGACAGGGGATGGGGAGCAGTACTTC.

The J gene is TRBJ2-1, the V gene TRBV5-5; D is unclear. Per germline, CDR1 SGHKS and CDR2 YYEKEE (reference sequence). V lost 0 bases and J lost 6, with 13 bases in between. The CDR3 runs to 15 residues. The CDR3 DNA sequence: TGTGCCAGCAGCTTGGACCCCTCTATAAGCAATGAGCAGTTCTTC. Amino acid sequence: CASSLDPSISNEQFF.

To note about this clone: The junction departs from the called germline gene at one end, perhaps through a read error. V gene TRBV5-6 combines with J gene TRBJ2-4, with a tentative D call TRBD1 (5 bases). The CDR3 is 16 amino acids. Germline V lookup: CDR1 SGHDT, CDR2 YYEEEE. This CDR3 is CASSLGGTSAKNSQYF. Written as DNA, the CDR3 is TGTGCCAGCAGCTTGGGGGGCACCTCCGCCAAAAACAGTCAGTACTTC. Full variable domain (missing parts from reference TRBV5-6 and TRBJ2-4): DAGVTQSPTHLIKTRGQQVTLRCSPKSGHDTVSWYQQALGQGPQFIFQYYEEEERQRGNFPDRFSGHQFPNYSSELNVNALLLGDSALYLCASSLGGTSAKNSQYFGAGTRLSVL.

The rearrangement links TRBV6-5 to TRBJ2-3; TRBD1 is a possible D gene (6 bases). The CDR3 has 16 amino acids. Deletions cut 3 bases from V and 1 base from J, with 14 bases between. Germline loops: CDR1 MNHEY, CDR2 SVGAGI. The CDR3 loop is CASSYVGASGTDTQYF. For the CDR3, the DNA is TGTGCCAGCAGTTATGTGGGGGCCTCCGGCACAGATACGCAGTATTTT.

This chain uses TRBV19 with TRBJ2-1, with 8 nucleotides matching TRBD2. CDR3 length: 15 residues. V lost 4 bases to trimming and J lost 0 bases; unmatched junction nucleotides: 2. The V gene's germline CDR1 is LNHDA and CDR2 SQIVND (reference sequence). CDR3 bases: TGTGCCAGTAGTAGCGGGAGGTTCTCCTACAATGAGCAGTTCTTC. Translation: CASSSGRFSYNEQFF.

The chain is built from TRBV5-1 and TRBJ2-7, with D tentatively TRBD2 (6 bases). The ends were cut back, 5 bases at V and 5 bases at J, with 17 bases in the middle. This CDR3 has 14 residues. Germline V CDR1 and CDR2: SGHRS, YFSETQ. The CDR3 nucleotides are TGCGCCAGCAGACAATTGGGGGGAGCGGACGAGCAGTACTTC. It encodes CASRQLGGADEQYF.

The chain employs TRBV2 and TRBJ1-6; D gene unclear. V was pared by 2 bases and J by 14 bases, with 22 bases between. Germline V gene lookup returns CDR1 SNHLY and CDR2 FYNNEI. This CDR3 is built from 16 residues. This CDR3 reads CASSESGVPSGGTLHF. The CDR3 bases are TGTGCCAGCAGTGAAAGTGGCGTCCCGTCAGGTGGAACCCTCCACTTT.